One TCR beta chain is described in this entry. The CDR3 has 16 amino acids. V was pared by 0 bases and J by 1 base, with 7 bases between. Repertoires were generated with immunoSEQ multiplex PCR, while TCRdb's copy carries only in-frame clones and drops some. The table shows some 4,500 clones, with 55% occurring only once. These data are taken from a study of sequential checkpoint blockade in melanoma. Noted treatment: randomized to nivolumab then ipilimumab (arm A) or the reverse (arm B). The starting material was CD8+ T cells sorted from blood (inferred from file names), obtained from a patient given nivolumab and ipilimumab in sequence. This receptor was obtained from a human donor with melanoma. The chain combines TRBV23-1 with TRBJ2-6; D is undetermined. TRBV23-1 is an open reading frame, and its role is uncertain. CDR3 amino acids: CASSQSHTSGANVLTF. CDR3 bases: TGCGCCAGCAGTCAATCGCACACATCTGGGGCCAACGTCCTGACTTTC.